A selection of T cell receptor beta chains follows, all from one sample in a study of identical twins. TCRdb processed the 5' RACE reads anew with MiXCR; each CDR3 protein has one entry. The profile covers hundreds of thousands of distinct CDR3 sequences, with roughly an eighth appearing a single time and around 1.5% taken by the ten largest. This sample was also put to use in a study of yellow fever vaccine responses in identical twins.

Sequencing was done on a sample of PBMCs. The receptors were gathered from a woman aged 18-29 years in good health. Both conserved end residues are part of each CDR3. The D gene is left open where the match is weak. Clone sizes are given selectively: once, few, many, or a class where the clone is expanded.

.	TRBJ2-1	TRBV5-1	TRBD2	CASSSRTSGGWNEQFF	TGCGCCAGCAGCTCGAGGACTAGCGGGGGGTGGAATGAGCAGTTCTTC
.	TRBJ2-2	TRBV12-3/TRBV12-4	.	CANRRGNTGELFF	TGTGCTAACCGGAGGGGAAACACCGGGGAGCTGTTTTTT
many	TRBJ1-1	TRBV9	.	CASSVRGNTEAFF	TGTGCCAGCAGCGTCAGGGGGAACACTGAAGCTTTCTTT
.	TRBJ2-7	TRBV12-3/TRBV12-4	TRBD2	CASSPGTSWMYEQYF	TGTGCCAGCAGTCCCGGGACTAGCTGGATGTACGAGCAGTACTTC
.	TRBJ2-1	TRBV20-1	TRBD1	CSARRTTGGFYNEQFF	TGCAGTGCTAGACGTACCACAGGGGGCTTCTACAATGAGCAGTTCTTC
few	TRBJ2-1	TRBV9	.	CASSGSGDEQFF	TGTGCCAGCAGCGGGTCCGGGGATGAGCAGTTCTTC
many	TRBJ2-1	TRBV7-2	.	CASSRNRDNEQFF	TGTGCCAGCAGCCGGAACAGGGACAATGAGCAGTTCTTC
.	TRBJ1-4	TRBV20-1	.	CSARRTRAEKLFF	TGCAGTGCAAGGAGGACAAGAGCCGAAAAACTGTTTTTT
few	TRBJ2-1	TRBV7-9	TRBD2	CASSFGGSSNEQFF	TGTGCCAGCAGCTTTGGCGGGAGCTCAAATGAGCAGTTCTTC
few	TRBJ2-2	TRBV18	TRBD2	CASSPPRDGGSSAGGTGELFF	TGTGCCAGCTCACCACCCCGGGACGGTGGATCCTCAGCGGGAGGGACCGGGGAGCTGTTTTTT
.	TRBJ1-4	TRBV29-1	.	CSVVTGATNEKLFF	TGCAGCGTTGTAACGGGGGCAACTAATGAAAAACTGTTTTTT
once	TRBJ1-5	TRBV7-6	.	CASSGSGANQPQHF	TGTGCCAGCAGCGGCAGTGGGGCTAATCAGCCCCAGCATTTT
many	TRBJ1-1	TRBV29-1	.	CSVGQGLTTEAFF	TGCAGCGTTGGTCAGGGATTGACCACTGAAGCTTTCTTT
.	TRBJ1-2	TRBV5-5	.	CASSPLRNQYGYTF	TGTGCCAGCAGCCCCCTGCGTAATCAGTATGGCTACACCTTC
.	TRBJ2-7	TRBV27	TRBD1	CASSFPGTGGEQYF	TGTGCCAGCAGTTTTCCAGGGACAGGTGGAGAGCAGTACTTC
many	TRBJ1-2	TRBV3-1	.	CASSQDRNNYGYTF	TGTGCCAGCAGCCAAGACAGGAATAACTATGGCTACACCTTC
few	TRBJ2-7	TRBV12-3/TRBV12-4	.	CASSLNQGEQYF	TGTGCCAGCAGTCTCAATCAGGGCGAGCAGTACTTC
few	TRBJ2-2	TRBV2	.	CASRDGGPNTGELFF	TGTGCCAGCAGGGATGGGGGCCCGAACACCGGGGAGCTGTTTTTT
many	TRBJ2-3	TRBV12-3/TRBV12-4	.	CASSLAGGADTQYF	TGTGCCAGCAGCTTGGCCGGTGGGGCCGATACGCAGTATTTT
.	TRBJ2-1	TRBV6-5	.	CASSYSSPDEQFF	TGTGCCAGCAGTTATTCCTCTCCGGATGAGCAGTTCTTC
once	TRBJ2-5	TRBV3-1	.	CASSPRKSLGNNQETQYF	TGTGCCAGCAGCCCCCGGAAGAGTTTGGGGAACAACCAAGAGACCCAGTACTTC
few	TRBJ2-6	TRBV12-3/TRBV12-4	TRBD1	CASSPGQGFGGANVLTF	TGTGCCAGCAGTCCGGGACAGGGTTTTGGTGGGGCCAACGTCCTGACTTTC
few	TRBJ1-5	TRBV2	.	CASSEQAGNQPQHF	TGTGCCAGCAGTGAACAGGCGGGCAATCAGCCCCAGCATTTT
few	TRBJ2-7	TRBV6-5	.	CASSYRDTSYEQYF	TGTGCCAGCAGTTACCGGGACACTTCCTACGAGCAGTACTTC
few	TRBJ2-5	TRBV19	.	CASSQGHLGETQYF	TGTGCCAGTTCACAGGGTCACCTCGGGGAGACCCAGTACTTC
.	TRBJ1-2	TRBV20-1	.	CSASQESYGYTF	TGCAGTGCTAGTCAGGAGAGCTATGGCTACACCTTC
.	TRBJ2-3	TRBV29-1	.	CSASSVYTDTQYF	TGCAGCGCCAGTTCCGTGTACACAGATACGCAGTATTTT
few	TRBJ1-6	TRBV11-2	.	CASSLGLTVNSPLHF	TGTGCCAGCAGCTTAGGATTGACAGTGAATTCACCCCTCCACTTT
few	TRBJ2-2	TRBV29-1	.	CSAISPPGAGELFF	TGCAGCGCGATTTCCCCCCCGGGCGCCGGGGAGCTGTTTTTT
few	TRBJ2-2	TRBV12-3/TRBV12-4	.	CASSPFRDPGELFF	TGTGCCAGCAGTCCATTCAGGGACCCCGGGGAGCTGTTTTTT
.	TRBJ1-1	TRBV20-1	.	CSARVNIPNTEAFF	TGCAGTGCTAGAGTTAACATACCGAACACTGAAGCTTTCTTT
many	TRBJ1-1	TRBV12-3/TRBV12-4	TRBD1	CASRWTGRGEAFF	TGTGCCAGCAGATGGACAGGGCGGGGTGAAGCTTTCTTT
.	TRBJ2-3	TRBV6-5	.	CASSYSGGPITDTQYF	TGTGCCAGCAGTTACTCTGGGGGACCAATCACAGATACGCAGTATTTT
.	TRBJ1-2	TRBV5-1	.	CASSLTDGYGYTF	TGCGCCAGCAGCCTGACAGACGGCTATGGCTACACCTTC
.	TRBJ1-1	TRBV29-1	.	CSTQIGGNTEAFF	TGCAGCACCCAAATCGGGGGAAACACTGAAGCTTTCTTT
.	TRBJ1-1	TRBV20-1	.	CSASPYGPNTEAFF	TGCAGTGCTAGTCCCTATGGGCCGAACACTGAAGCTTTCTTT
many	TRBJ2-3	TRBV15	TRBD1	CATSSLEGQDSTDTQYF	TGTGCCACCAGCTCTTTGGAGGGACAGGATAGCACAGATACGCAGTATTTT
few	TRBJ2-5	TRBV7-9	TRBD1	CASSTRTGEVRETQYF	TGTGCCAGCAGCACTCGGACAGGGGAGGTTCGAGAGACCCAGTACTTC
few	TRBJ2-3	TRBV10-3	TRBD2	CAISSGVSTDTQYF	TGTGCCATCAGTAGCGGGGTTAGCACAGATACGCAGTATTTT
many	TRBJ1-1	TRBV5-1	.	CASTRGSGTEAFF	TGCGCCAGCACGAGGGGTTCGGGCACTGAAGCTTTCTTT
many	TRBJ2-1	TRBV29-1	.	CSVDNGDHEQFF	TGCAGCGTTGACAATGGCGATCATGAGCAGTTCTTC
few	TRBJ1-2	TRBV6-6	TRBD1	CATSLGQGGYTF	TGTGCCACCTCGCTCGGACAGGGAGGCTACACCTTC